These 5 T cell receptor beta chains came from one sample sequenced in a study of blood T cell repertoires in COVID-19. Sequencing was performed with immunoSEQ multiplex PCR; in TCRdb, only in-frame clones are kept and a portion is missing. Of 120,000 to 150,000 clones listed, approximately 84% are singletons. The sequenced sample consisted of peripheral blood. The receptors here all came from a human donor in a cohort sampled during active COVID-19.

The chain couples TRBV3-1 (or the pseudogene TRBV3-2) to TRBJ2-3; possibly TRBD1 for D (5 bases). CDR1 is LGHDT, CDR2 YNNKEL, per germline (reference sequence). V dropped 2 bases and J dropped 5 bases, with 8 bases sitting between them. This CDR3 contains 13 residues. The CDR3 sequence is CASSQNRGDTQYF. In DNA, the CDR3 is TGTGCCAGCAGCCAAAATAGGGGAGATACGCAGTATTTT.

This chain joins TRBV6-6 and TRBJ1-4, with 10 bases that match TRBD1. The CDR3 runs 15 residues. The germline V gene has CDR1 MNHNY and CDR2 SVGAGI (reference sequence). Trimming took 5 bases from V and 8 from J; bases not matched to a gene: 8. In DNA, the CDR3 is TGTGCCAGCAGTACATCCGGGACAGGGGACGAAAAACTGTTTTTT. The encoded protein is CASSTSGTGDEKLFF.

The chain carries TRBV5-1 and TRBJ2-3, with 11 bases identical to TRBD2. With V trimmed by 4 bases and J by 5 bases, 9 bases remained unmatched. This CDR3 is built from 16 residues. CDR1 is SGHRS, CDR2 YFSETQ, per germline. The CDR3 here is CASSPATSGVVDTQYF. The CDR3 DNA is TGCGCCAGCAGCCCCGCGACTAGCGGGGTCGTAGATACGCAGTATTTT.

Points on this clone: The sample contains more than one DNA sequence encoding this CDR3. The genes are TRBV5-1 and TRBJ1-2; TRBD1 matches at 10 bases. Germline assignment: CDR1 SGHRS and CDR2 YFSETQ. Trimming cost V 0 bases and J 9 bases; bases outside gene matches: 5. There are 14 residues in the CDR3. CDR3 nucleotide sequence: TGCGCCAGCAGCTTGGCCAGGACAGGGGGTAGCTACACCTTC. Residues: CASSLARTGGSYTF.

The chain has TRBV28 and TRBJ2-7, with a tentative D call TRBD1 (6 bases). The CDR3 spans 13 residues. Germline V lookup: CDR1 MDHEN, CDR2 SYDVKM. Trimming took off 7 bases at V and 2 bases at J, with 12 bases between the two ends. The CDR3 bases are TGTGCCAGCATGTCGACAGGAACCTACGAGCAGTACGTC. Translation gives CASMSTGTYEQYV.